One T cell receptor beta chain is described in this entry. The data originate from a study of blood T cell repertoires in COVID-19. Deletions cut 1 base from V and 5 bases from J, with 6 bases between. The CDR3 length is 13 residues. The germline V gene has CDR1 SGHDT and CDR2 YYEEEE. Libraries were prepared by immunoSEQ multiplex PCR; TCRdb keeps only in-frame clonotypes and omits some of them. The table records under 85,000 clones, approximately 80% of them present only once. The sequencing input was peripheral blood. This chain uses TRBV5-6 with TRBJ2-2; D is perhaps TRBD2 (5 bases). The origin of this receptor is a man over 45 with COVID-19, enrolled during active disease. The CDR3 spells CASSLTGTGELFF. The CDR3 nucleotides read TGTGCCAGCAGCTTGACGGGGACCGGGGAGCTGTTTTTT.